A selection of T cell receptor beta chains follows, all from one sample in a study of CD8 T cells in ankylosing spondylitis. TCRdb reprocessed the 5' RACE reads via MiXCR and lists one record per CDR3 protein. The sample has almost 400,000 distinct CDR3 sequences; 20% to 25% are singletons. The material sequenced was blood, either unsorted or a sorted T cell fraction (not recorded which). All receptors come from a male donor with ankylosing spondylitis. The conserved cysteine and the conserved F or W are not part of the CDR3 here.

CDR3 protein: SAPLVLGGFNNEQF
J gene: TRBJ2-1
V gene: TRBV20-1

CDR3 protein: ASSSYSGAEAF
J gene: TRBJ1-1
V gene: TRBV7-3

CDR3 protein: ASSRRLAGVGDTQY
J gene: TRBJ2-3
V gene: TRBV3-1

CDR3 protein: ASRLAGGGLY
J gene: TRBJ2-7
V gene: TRBV2

CDR3 protein: ASSSPRQSAETQY
J gene: TRBJ2-5
V gene: TRBV5-4

CDR3 protein: SVVNSEKLF
J gene: TRBJ1-4
V gene: TRBV29-1

CDR3 protein: ASSQDLGFYGYT
J gene: TRBJ1-2
V gene: TRBV4-3

CDR3 protein: ASSNLRDNEQF
J gene: TRBJ2-1
V gene: TRBV27

CDR3 protein: ASSLQVVPYEQY
J gene: TRBJ2-7
V gene: TRBV7-2

CDR3 protein: ASSPGTGVGTEAF
J gene: TRBJ1-1
V gene: TRBV28

CDR3 protein: ATQGAPNQPQH
J gene: TRBJ1-5
V gene: TRBV6-6

CDR3 protein: SVAAGGSNQPQH
J gene: TRBJ1-5
V gene: TRBV29-1

CDR3 protein: SVLSGVAYEQY
J gene: TRBJ2-7
V gene: TRBV29-1

CDR3 protein: ASSPWGGSSEAF
J gene: TRBJ1-1
V gene: TRBV12-3/TRBV12-4

CDR3 protein: ASSWTGPDVEKLF
J gene: TRBJ1-4
V gene: TRBV5-1

CDR3 protein: ASSQESPKGGGEQY
J gene: TRBJ2-7
V gene: TRBV3-1

CDR3 protein: SARDEAGAATDTQY
J gene: TRBJ2-3
V gene: TRBV20-1

CDR3 protein: ASSQPWTRNSYEQY
J gene: TRBJ2-7
V gene: TRBV4-1

CDR3 protein: ASSRQHQETQY
J gene: TRBJ2-5
V gene: TRBV14

CDR3 protein: ASSFGTGVTGELF
J gene: TRBJ2-2
V gene: TRBV5-1

CDR3 protein: ASRLLAGSSYNEQF
J gene: TRBJ2-1
V gene: TRBV7-9

CDR3 protein: SASRDTYNQPQH
J gene: TRBJ1-5
V gene: TRBV20-1

CDR3 protein: ASSQGYTGGELRDTEAF
J gene: TRBJ1-1
V gene: TRBV4-3

CDR3 protein: SFVARLQETQY
J gene: TRBJ2-5
V gene: TRBV29-1

CDR3 protein: ASSRGHPGEQY
J gene: TRBJ2-7
V gene: TRBV19

CDR3 protein: ASSLGGGTANTGELF
J gene: TRBJ2-2
V gene: TRBV7-2

CDR3 protein: ASSVEFLSGELF
J gene: TRBJ2-2
V gene: TRBV12-3/TRBV12-4

CDR3 protein: ASSFSSGTYNEQF
J gene: TRBJ2-1
V gene: TRBV12-3/TRBV12-4

CDR3 protein: ASSAGTGNYGYT
J gene: TRBJ1-2
V gene: TRBV6-1

CDR3 protein: ASSRETNTGELF
J gene: TRBJ2-2
V gene: TRBV9

CDR3 protein: SARPGLAGSLFGDEQY
J gene: TRBJ2-7
V gene: TRBV20-1

CDR3 protein: ASSSDSSNEKLF
J gene: TRBJ1-4
V gene: TRBV7-2

CDR3 protein: ASNLNQGNYGYT
J gene: TRBJ1-2
V gene: TRBV2

CDR3 protein: ASSPPGRINSNQPQH
J gene: TRBJ1-5
V gene: TRBV18

CDR3 protein: ASSQAGGSFADTQY
J gene: TRBJ2-3
V gene: TRBV4-3

CDR3 protein: ASSQGGSGNTIY
J gene: TRBJ1-3
V gene: TRBV6-1

CDR3 protein: ASRDRKSSNEQF
J gene: TRBJ2-1
V gene: TRBV5-6

CDR3 protein: ASSLMRTSGRNEQF
J gene: TRBJ2-1
V gene: TRBV12-3/TRBV12-4

CDR3 protein: ASSAGQGRRVF
J gene: TRBJ2-1
V gene: TRBV7-2

CDR3 protein: ASSKRGTSAYNEQF
J gene: TRBJ2-1
V gene: TRBV7-6

CDR3 protein: ASSPGQGETQY
J gene: TRBJ2-5
V gene: TRBV18

CDR3 protein: SAVRDRVGEGQY
J gene: TRBJ2-5
V gene: TRBV20-1

CDR3 protein: SAGSRTDTQY
J gene: TRBJ2-3
V gene: TRBV20-1

CDR3 protein: ASSSSRDSYNEQF
J gene: TRBJ2-1
V gene: TRBV5-5

CDR3 protein: ATSDLLAGGGETQY
J gene: TRBJ2-5
V gene: TRBV24-1

CDR3 protein: AISEYHRTPYEQY
J gene: TRBJ2-7
V gene: TRBV10-3

CDR3 protein: ASSRIAGVAEQY
J gene: TRBJ2-7
V gene: TRBV12-3/TRBV12-4

CDR3 protein: ATQEGTEAF
J gene: TRBJ1-1
V gene: TRBV24-1

CDR3 protein: ASSLARRDNTDTQY
J gene: TRBJ2-3
V gene: TRBV5-1

CDR3 protein: SASDRITYEQY
J gene: TRBJ2-7
V gene: TRBV29-1

CDR3 protein: ASSERDRVTDTQY
J gene: TRBJ2-3
V gene: TRBV28

CDR3 protein: ASSPGTGATVGTGELF
J gene: TRBJ2-2
V gene: TRBV27

CDR3 protein: ASSQTAESPQH
J gene: TRBJ1-5
V gene: TRBV14

CDR3 protein: SARGAGGQPQH
J gene: TRBJ1-5
V gene: TRBV20-1